This TCR beta chain is drawn from a study of immune heterogeneity within non-small cell lung tumors. This clonotype is termed medium-sized. It was a multiplex PCR that amplified TCR beta CDR3, with 32 V and 13 J primers. TCRdb analysed the multiplex PCR reads with MiXCR anew, one entry per CDR3 protein. The table includes 20,000 to 25,000 distinct CDR3 sequences, approximately 30% detected once. V lost 3 bases and J 6 bases, leaving 15 bases between the germline ends. This CDR3 is 14 amino acids long. Per germline, CDR1 GTSNPN and CDR2 SVGIG (reference sequence). Genomic DNA extracted from bulk tumor tissue served as template. A total of roughly 600 ng was used per sample. During surgery, each primary tumor gave multiple biopsies spaced as far apart as possible. Patients underwent curative surgery for non-small cell lung cancer (untreated and newly diagnosed).

Sequencing was performed on lung tumor tissue. This sequence originates from a man aged 40-49 years with non-small cell lung cancer. This rearrangement joins TRBV30 to TRBJ1-5; D is unresolved. CDR3 in amino acids: CAWSRQGQVQPQHF. The DNA for the CDR3 is TGTGCCTGGAGCCGACAAGGGCAGGTTCAGCCCCAGCATTTT.